This T cell receptor beta chain was obtained from a study of blood T cell repertoires in COVID-19. Study background: Spain, Italy and the United States supplied samples that represented acute and convalescent COVID-19.

Germline V lookup: CDR1 SEHNR, CDR2 FQNEAQ (reference sequence). V shed 5 bases and J 2 bases; nucleotides not matched to a gene: 10. This CDR3 spans 16 amino acids. TCRdb keeps only in-frame clones here, not all; method: immunoSEQ multiplex PCR. The sample has 98,000 or so clones; approximately 88% are singletons. This TCR was sampled from a human donor in a cohort sampled during active COVID-19. This sequence joins TRBV7-9 and TRBJ2-7; 9 nucleotides line up with TRBD1. Sequencing was carried out using peripheral blood. The CDR3 is CASSPSGQGSAYEQYF. For the CDR3, the DNA is TGTGCCAGCAGCCCCTCCGGACAGGGGTCCGCCTACGAGCAGTACTTC.